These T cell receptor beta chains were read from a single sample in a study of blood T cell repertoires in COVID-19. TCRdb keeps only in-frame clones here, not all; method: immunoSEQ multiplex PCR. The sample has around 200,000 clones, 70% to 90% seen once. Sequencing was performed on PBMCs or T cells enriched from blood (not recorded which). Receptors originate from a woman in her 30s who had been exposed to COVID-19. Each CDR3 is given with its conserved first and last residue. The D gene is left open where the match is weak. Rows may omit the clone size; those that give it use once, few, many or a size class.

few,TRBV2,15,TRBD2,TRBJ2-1,TGTGCCAGCAGTGGCCTAGCGGGGGGTATCAATGAGCAGTTCTTC,CASSGLAGGINEQFF
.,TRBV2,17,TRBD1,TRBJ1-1,TGTGCCAGCAGAAAGACAGGGACCCCCTCTGTGCGGTCTGAAGCTTTCTTT,CASRKTGTPSVRSEAFF
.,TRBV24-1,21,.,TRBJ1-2,TGTGCCACCAGCGGGCGTCAGGTGGGGGGGAGGTTGGGCCCCACCAACTATGGCTACACCTTC,CATSGRQVGGRLGPTNYGYTF
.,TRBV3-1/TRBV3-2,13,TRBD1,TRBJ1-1,TGTGCCAGCAGCCAGACAGGGGTGGGTGGAGCTTTCTTT,CASSQTGVGGAFF
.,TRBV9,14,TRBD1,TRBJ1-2,TGTGCCAGCAGCTCCGAGGACAGGGGGTGGGTCTACACCTTC,CASSSEDRGWVYTF
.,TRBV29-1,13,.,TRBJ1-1,TGCAGCGGGCGGGACGGACGGAACACTGAAGCTTTCTTT,CSGRDGRNTEAFF
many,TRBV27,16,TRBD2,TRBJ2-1,TGTGCCAGCAGTCCCGAGACTAGCTTCACCTACAATGAGCAGTTCTTC,CASSPETSFTYNEQFF
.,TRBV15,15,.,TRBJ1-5,TGTGCCACCAGCAGAGACAGGGCTTTTAATCAGCCCCAGCATTTT,CATSRDRAFNQPQHF
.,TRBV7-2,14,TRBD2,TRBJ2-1,TGTGCCAGCAGCGTTCCGGGACTAGCCCATGAGCAGTTCTTC,CASSVPGLAHEQFF
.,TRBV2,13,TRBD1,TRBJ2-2,TGTGCCACTAACACAGGGGGCGCCGGGGAGCTGTTTTTT,CATNTGGAGELFF
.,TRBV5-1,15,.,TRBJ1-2,TGCGCCAGCAGCTTGCCGGACACCTATAACTATGGCTACACCTTC,CASSLPDTYNYGYTF
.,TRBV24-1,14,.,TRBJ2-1,TGTGCCACCCGATCCGACAGTTCATACAATGAGCAGTTCTTC,CATRSDSSYNEQFF
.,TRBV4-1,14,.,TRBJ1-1,TGCGCCAGCAGCCACCCAGGTGAAAACACTGAAGCTTTCTTT,CASSHPGENTEAFF
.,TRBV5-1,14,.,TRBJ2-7,TGCGCCAGCCTCCGGGGTCCCAACTCCTACGAGCAGTACTTC,CASLRGPNSYEQYF
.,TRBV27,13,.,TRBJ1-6,TGTGCCAGCAGTGCGTCAGGGAATTCACCCCTCCACTTT,CASSASGNSPLHF
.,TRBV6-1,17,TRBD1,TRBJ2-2,TGTGCCAGCAGTGAAGGAGGGGGGACAGGGGTGTCCGGGGAGCTGTTTTTT,CASSEGGGTGVSGELFF
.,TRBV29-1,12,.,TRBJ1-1,TGCAGCGTTGTCACCGGGAGCACTGAAGCTTTCTTT,CSVVTGSTEAFF
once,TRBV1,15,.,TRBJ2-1,TGCACCAGCAGCCAAGAAAACGGGGGGGCCCATGAGCAGTTCTTC,CTSSQENGGAHEQFF
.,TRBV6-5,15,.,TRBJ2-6,TGTGCCAGCAAAAAATTTAATTCTGGGGCCAACGTCCTGACTTTC,CASKKFNSGANVLTF
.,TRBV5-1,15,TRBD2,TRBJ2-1,TGCGCCAGCAGCCAACTAGCGGGGTCCTACAATGAGCAGTTCTTC,CASSQLAGSYNEQFF
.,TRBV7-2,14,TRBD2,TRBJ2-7,TGTGCCAGCAGCTTCTCGGGGGGGCCTTACGAGCAGTACTTC,CASSFSGGPYEQYF
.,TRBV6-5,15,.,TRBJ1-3,TGTGCCAGCAGTTACTTGGGGGGTCGTAGTGACACCATATATTTT,CASSYLGGRSDTIYF
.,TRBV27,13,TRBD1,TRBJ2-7,TGTGCCAGCAGTTTTAAGGGGACAGGTGAGCAGTACTTC,CASSFKGTGEQYF
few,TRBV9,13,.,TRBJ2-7,TGTGCCAGCAGCCCTGGGGGCCCCTACGAGCAGTACTTC,CASSPGGPYEQYF
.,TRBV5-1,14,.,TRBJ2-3,TGCGCCAGCAGCTTGGCCCTGGCCACAGATACGCAGTATTTT,CASSLALATDTQYF
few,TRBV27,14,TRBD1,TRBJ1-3,TGTGCCAGCAGAAATACAGGGGCTGGAAACACCATATATTTT,CASRNTGAGNTIYF
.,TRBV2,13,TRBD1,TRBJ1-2,TGTGCCAGCAGCCCGGGACAGGGGGTTGGCTACACCTTC,CASSPGQGVGYTF
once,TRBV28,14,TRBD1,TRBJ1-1,TGTGCCAGCAGTTTTTCGGACAGGGGGGGTGAAGCTTTCTTT,CASSFSDRGGEAFF
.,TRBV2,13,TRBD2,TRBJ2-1,TGTGCCAGCAGGGGACTAGCCAGCAATGAGCAGTTCTTC,CASRGLASNEQFF
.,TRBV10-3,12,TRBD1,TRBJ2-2,TGTGCCATCAGGACAGGGGTCGGGGAGCTGTTTTTT,CAIRTGVGELFF
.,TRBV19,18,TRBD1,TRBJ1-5,TGTGCCAGTAGCGAGGGGGTAACAGGGGGCCGTGGCAATCAGCCCCAGCATTTT,CASSEGVTGGRGNQPQHF
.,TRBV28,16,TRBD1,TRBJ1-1,TGTGCCTCATCAGGGGGATCGGCCCCCACGGACACTGAAGCTTTCTTT,CASSGGSAPTDTEAFF
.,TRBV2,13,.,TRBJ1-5,TGTGCCAGCAGGTGGGGGGTCGGTCAGCCCCAGCATTTT,CASRWGVGQPQHF
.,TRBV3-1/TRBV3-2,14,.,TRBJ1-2,TGTGCCAGCAGCCAATCCGGGAGTGGCTATGGCTACACCTTC,CASSQSGSGYGYTF
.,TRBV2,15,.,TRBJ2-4,TGTGCCAGCAGTGAAACGGGCAGGGGCAAAAACATTCAGTACTTC,CASSETGRGKNIQYF
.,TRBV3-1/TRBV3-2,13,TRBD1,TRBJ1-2,TGTGCCAGCAGCTTTGGACAGGGCTATGGCTACACCTTC,CASSFGQGYGYTF
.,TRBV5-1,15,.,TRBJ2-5,TGCGCCAGCAGCCTGACCAGGACTCGGGGGGAGACCCAGTACTTC,CASSLTRTRGETQYF
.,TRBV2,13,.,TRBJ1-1,TGTGCCAGCAGGTTGTCGCGGGGCTCTGAAGCTTTCTTT,CASRLSRGSEAFF
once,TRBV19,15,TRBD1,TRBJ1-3,TGTGCCAGTAGTTCGTTACAGGGGTTTGGAAACACCATATATTTT,CASSSLQGFGNTIYF
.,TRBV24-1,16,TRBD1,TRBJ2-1,TGTGCCACCAGTGATGTGGGACAGGGTATTCTATATGAGCAGTTCTTC,CATSDVGQGILYEQFF
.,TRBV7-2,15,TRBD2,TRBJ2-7,TGTGCCAGCAGCTTATGGGCTAGCGGGGGAGGCGAGCAGTACTTC,CASSLWASGGGEQYF
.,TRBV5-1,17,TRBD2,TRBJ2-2,TGCGCCAGCAGCCTCAGGACTAGCGGGGGGTTCGGCGGGGAGCTGTTTTTT,CASSLRTSGGFGGELFF
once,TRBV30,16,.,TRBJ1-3,TGTGCCTGGAGTTGGGACATTCTTTCCTCTGGAAACACCATATATTTT,CAWSWDILSSGNTIYF
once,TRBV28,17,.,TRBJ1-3,TGTGCCAGCAGTTCTCAGGGAGGGCACGGTTCTGGAAACACCATATATTTT,CASSSQGGHGSGNTIYF
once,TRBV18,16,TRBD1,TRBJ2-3,TGTGCCAGCTCGCTAGAGACAGGGGCTAGCACAGATACGCAGTATTTT,CASSLETGASTDTQYF
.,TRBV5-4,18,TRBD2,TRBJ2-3,TGTGCCAGCAGCTTGGCCCCTAGCGGGGGCACTAGCACAGATACGCAGTATTTT,CASSLAPSGGTSTDTQYF
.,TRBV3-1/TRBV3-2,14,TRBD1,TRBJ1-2,TGTGCCAGCAGGCGTACAGGGGGCTCCTATGGCTACACCTTC,CASRRTGGSYGYTF
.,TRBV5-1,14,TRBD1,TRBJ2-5,TGCGCCAGCAGCATCACAGGGGGCGCGGAGACCCAGTACTTC,CASSITGGAETQYF
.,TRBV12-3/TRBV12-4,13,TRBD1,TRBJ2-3,TGTGCCAGCAGGCGTGGGGACAGCCATACGCAGTATTTT,CASRRGDSHTQYF
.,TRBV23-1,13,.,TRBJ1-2,TGCGCCACACGCCGCGCCACTTACTATGGCTACACCTTC,CATRRATYYGYTF
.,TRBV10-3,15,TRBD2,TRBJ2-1,TGTGCCATCAGTGAGGTGACTAGCGGGGACAATGAGCAGTTCTTC,CAISEVTSGDNEQFF